The subject of this entry is one TCR beta chain. Its antigen remains unidentified. The CDR3 has 13 residues. Looked up from germline, CDR1 is MNHEY and CDR2 is SMNVEV (reference sequence). Trimming left V 2 bases short and J 6 bases short, with 9 bases between. This specimen belongs to a study of cytomegalovirus exposure and HLA in healthy donors. Study-level results: No immune exposure information besides CMV serostatus was available. Whilst most TCR sequences proved rare, a subset of public TCRs occurred across many donors.

The primer mix had 60 Vbeta and 13 Jbeta primers. Assay used: immunoSEQ multiplex PCR; TCRdb lists only in-frame clones, some missing. This sample has approximately 120,000 clones, with 78% found just once. The sequence was collected from a man between 25 and 39 years old in good health and CMV-seropositive. The V call is TRBV27, the J call TRBJ2-3; possibly TRBD2 for D (5 bases). Sequencing was carried out using PBMCs. The CDR3 spells CASSLIARDTQYF. In DNA form, the CDR3 reads TGTGCCAGCAGTTTAATAGCGAGGGATACGCAGTATTTT.